The present entry profiles one T cell receptor (beta chain) with its context. Study processing details: Estimates of nucleated cell counts were drawn from the amplification of reference gene primers. Measured with immunoSEQ multiplex PCR; TCRdb has only the in-frame clones, and not every one. V and J calls and clone size are copied from that table; D and trimming were computed from the DNA. The data hold 250,000 to 300,000 clones, with approximately 85% observed a single time. The record originates from a study of blood T cell repertoires in COVID-19. Study-wide context: Collection of acute and convalescent COVID-19 samples took place in the United States, Italy and Spain. PBMCs, B-cell-depleted T cells, or T cells provided the cDNA or gDNA that made up the material.

CDR1 SEHNR and CDR2 FQNEAQ come from the germline V gene (reference sequence). CDR3 size: 16 residues. Trimming removed 1 base from V and 5 bases from J; junction bases left unmatched: 8. This TCR derives from a man in his fifties or sixties with active or convalescent COVID-19. The sample was peripheral blood. The gene calls are TRBV7-9 and TRBJ2-1; the match to TRBD2 covers 7 bases. The CDR3 region has the DNA TGTGCCAGCAGCTTAGGGGGCGGGAGAGCGCACAATGAGCAGTTCTTC. Its protein is CASSLGGGRAHNEQFF.